Listed here are 8 T cell receptor beta chains from one sample, sequenced in a study of OX40 agonist ivuxolimab in advanced cancers. Sequencing used immunoSEQ multiplex PCR; TCRdb keeps in-frame clones, though not all of them. Of around 22,000 clones listed, 85% to 90% are singletons. The source material was CD4+ or CD8+ T cells sorted from blood, sampled in a trial of the OX40 agonist ivuxolimab. These receptors originate from an adult with an advanced solid tumor such as melanoma, head and neck, liver or kidney cancer.

The chain carries TRBV19 and TRBJ2-1, with 12 nucleotides matching TRBD1. This CDR3 comprises 20 residues. Germline-derived CDR1 and CDR2 are LNHDA and SQIVND (reference sequence). V was clipped by 5 bases and J by 9 bases; unmatched bases: 23. The CDR3 sequence is CASSSGTGGPSGTIFGEQFF. CDR3 in DNA: TGTGCCAGTAGTTCGGGGACAGGGGGCCCTAGCGGGACTATTTTCGGTGAGCAGTTCTTC.

This chain links TRBV30 with TRBJ1-1; tentatively, D is TRBD1 (6 bases). CDR3 size: 14 residues. Germline CDR1 GTSNPN, CDR2 SVGIG (reference sequence). Trimming pared 2 bases from V and 0 bases from J, leaving 10 bases between. The CDR3 region is CAWSRGRLNTEAFF. In DNA, the CDR3 is TGTGCCTGGAGTAGGGGGAGACTGAACACTGAAGCTTTCTTT.

This clone turned up a few times. The chain carries TRBV2 and TRBJ1-5; D might be TRBD1 (6 bases). Trimming removed 5 bases from V and 5 bases from J, with 10 bases in between. Per germline, CDR1 SNHLY and CDR2 FYNNEI. CDR3 size: 13 residues. The CDR3 coding sequence is TGTGCCAGCAGTCGGACAGTCGATCAGCCCCAGCATTTT. Translation: CASSRTVDQPQHF.

V gene TRBV5-1 combines with J gene TRBJ2-1; D is undetermined. This CDR3 is built from 14 residues. CDR1 and CDR2 from the germline V gene are SGHRS and YFSETQ. V was clipped by 0 bases and J by 3 bases, with 7 bases between them. The DNA of the CDR3 is TGCGCCAGCAGCTTGGTCTCCAACTACAATGAGCAGTTCTTC. This translates into CASSLVSNYNEQFF.

The rearrangement uses TRBV19 and TRBJ1-2; tentatively, D is TRBD1 (5 bases). The CDR3 loop spans 15 amino acids. V was clipped by 0 bases and J by 4 bases, with 12 bases between them. Per the germline V gene, CDR1 is LNHDA and CDR2 is SQIVND (reference sequence). Here the CDR3 DNA reads TGTGCCAGTAGTATAGAAGGGACTACTTCCTATGGCTACACCTTC. Translating gives CASSIEGTTSYGYTF.

The rearrangement uses TRBV5-1 and TRBJ2-7; 7 nucleotides agree with TRBD1. This CDR3 spans 14 amino acids. Germline CDR1 is SGHRS and CDR2 is YFSETQ. The V gene end was trimmed by 5 bases and the J gene end by 1 base; junction bases not matched to a gene: 6. The DNA of the CDR3 is TGCGCCAGCAGGCCGGGACAGACGTCCTACGAGCAGTACTTC. It translates to CASRPGQTSYEQYF. Together with reference TRBV5-1 and TRBJ2-7, the CDR3 gives the full variable domain: KAGVTQTPRYLIKTRGQQVTLSCSPISGHRSVSWYQQTPGQGLQFLFEYFSETQRNKGNFPGRFSGRQFSNSRSEMNVSTLELGDSALYLCASRPGQTSYEQYFGPGTRLTVT.

The gene calls are TRBV19 and TRBJ1-6, with D hard to call. Germline V lookup: CDR1 LNHDA, CDR2 SQIVND (reference sequence). The V end was cut by 5 bases, the J end by 8 bases, with 10 bases between. The CDR3 spans 13 residues. The CDR3 DNA reads as TGTGCCAGTAGTCGGGTAGGCGATTCACCCCTCCACTTT. Its translation: CASSRVGDSPLHF.

V is TRBV5-5 and J is TRBJ1-1; possibly TRBD1 for D (5 bases). The CDR3 runs 13 residues. Trimming stripped 2 bases from V and 5 bases from J, with 10 bases between. Germline V gene lookup returns CDR1 SGHKS and CDR2 YYEKEE (reference sequence). The CDR3 reads CASSLGTSTEAFF. The CDR3 bases are TGTGCCAGCAGCTTAGGGACGTCGACTGAAGCTTTCTTT.